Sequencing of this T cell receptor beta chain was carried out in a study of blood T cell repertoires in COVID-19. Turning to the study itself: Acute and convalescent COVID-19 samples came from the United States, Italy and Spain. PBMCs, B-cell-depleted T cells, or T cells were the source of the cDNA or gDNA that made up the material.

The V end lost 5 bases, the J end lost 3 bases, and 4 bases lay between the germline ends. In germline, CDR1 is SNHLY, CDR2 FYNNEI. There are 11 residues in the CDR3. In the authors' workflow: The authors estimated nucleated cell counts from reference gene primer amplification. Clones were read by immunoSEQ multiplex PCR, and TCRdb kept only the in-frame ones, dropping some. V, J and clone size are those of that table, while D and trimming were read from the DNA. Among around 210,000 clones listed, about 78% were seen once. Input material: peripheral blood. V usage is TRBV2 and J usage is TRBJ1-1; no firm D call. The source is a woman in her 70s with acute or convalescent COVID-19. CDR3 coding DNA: TGTGCCAGCAGTTTATACACTGAAGCTTTCTTT. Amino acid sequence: CASSLYTEAFF.